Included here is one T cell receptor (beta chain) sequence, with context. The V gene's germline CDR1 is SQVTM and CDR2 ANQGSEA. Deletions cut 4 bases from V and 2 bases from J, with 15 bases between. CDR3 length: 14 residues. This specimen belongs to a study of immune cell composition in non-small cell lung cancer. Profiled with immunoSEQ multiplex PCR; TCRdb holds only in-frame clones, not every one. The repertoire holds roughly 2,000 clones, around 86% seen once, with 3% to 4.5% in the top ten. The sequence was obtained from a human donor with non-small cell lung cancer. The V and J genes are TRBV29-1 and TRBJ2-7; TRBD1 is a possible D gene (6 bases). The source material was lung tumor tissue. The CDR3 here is CSVGGMTGAYEQYF. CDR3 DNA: TGCAGCGTTGGGGGAATGACAGGAGCCTACGAGCAGTACTTC.